This TCR beta chain stems from a study of cytomegalovirus exposure and HLA in healthy donors. The germline V gene encodes CDR1 LNHNV and CDR2 YYDKDF (reference sequence). The CDR3 is made up of 15 amino acids. Trimming shortened V by 0 bases and J by 5 bases, and 13 bases separated the two germline ends. Amplification used 60 Vbeta primers and 13 Jbeta primers. TCRdb's copy holds only in-frame clones and misses some; the assay was immunoSEQ multiplex PCR. Counted here are over 150,000 clones, approximately 67% occurring once; the ten biggest clones make up around 4.3%. Sequencing used PBMCs. The sequence was obtained from a young woman in good health and CMV-seropositive. The rearrangement uses TRBV15 and TRBJ2-5; no clear D gene. The CDR3: CATSRDPKHWETQYF. The CDR3 nucleotides read TGTGCCACCAGCAGAGACCCGAAACATTGGGAGACCCAGTACTTC.